The entry that follows covers one T cell receptor (beta chain) sequence. This record comes from a study of blood T cell repertoires in COVID-19. Study at large: COVID-19 samples collected from the United States, Italy and Spain covered acute and convalescent phases.

Generated by immunoSEQ multiplex PCR, the TCRdb table keeps only in-frame clones and is missing some. This sample has fewer than 130,000 clones, with about four fifths found just once. Sequencing was performed on peripheral blood. The source of this sequence is an older woman with acute or convalescent COVID-19.

The CDR3 region has the DNA TGTGCCAGCAGCCGAGAGACCGGGACAGGGTTTGGGAACACCATATATTTT. Translating it yields CASSRETGTGFGNTIYF. This sequence joins TRBV9 and TRBJ1-3; 9 positions match TRBD1. This CDR3 has 17 amino acids. V gave up 4 bases and J gave up 7 bases; unmatched junction bases: 15. The germline V gene has CDR1 SGDLS and CDR2 YYNGEE.